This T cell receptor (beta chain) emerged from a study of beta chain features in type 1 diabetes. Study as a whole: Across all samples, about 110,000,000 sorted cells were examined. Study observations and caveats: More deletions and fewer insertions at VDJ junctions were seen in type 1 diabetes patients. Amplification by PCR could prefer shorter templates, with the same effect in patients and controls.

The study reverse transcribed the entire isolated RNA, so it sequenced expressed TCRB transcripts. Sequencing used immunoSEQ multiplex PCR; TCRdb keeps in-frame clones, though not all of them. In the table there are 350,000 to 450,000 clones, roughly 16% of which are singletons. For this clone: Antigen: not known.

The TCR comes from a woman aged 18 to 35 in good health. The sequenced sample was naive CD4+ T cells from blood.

The CDR3 is CASSLRSAGVGYTF. The CDR3, as DNA: TGTGCCAGCAGTTTACGTTCCGCAGGGGTCGGCTACACCTTC. V gene TRBV28 combines with J gene TRBJ1-2, with D possibly matching TRBD1 (6 bases). CDR1 MDHEN and CDR2 SYDVKM come from the germline V gene. Trimming shortened V by 2 bases and J by 8 bases, and 15 bases separated the two germline ends. This CDR3 region has 14 residues.